A single T cell receptor (beta chain) is shown here with its context. These data belong to a study of shared clonotypes between healthy human individuals. The overall study: Ranging from 18 to 49 in age, donors were two women and three men.

Libraries were prepared by immunoSEQ multiplex PCR; TCRdb keeps only in-frame clonotypes and omits some of them. The sample contains 2 million to 2.5 million clones, approximately 96% of which appear only once. The CDR3 loop spans 15 amino acids. J was trimmed by 3 bases and V by 6 bases; bases with no gene match: 10. The germline V gene encodes CDR1 KGHSH and CDR2 LQKENI. This TCR derives from a man aged 18-30 years in good health. V and J are TRBV18 and TRBJ2-7, with 8 positions matching TRBD2. The sequencing input was naive CD4+ T cells sorted from blood. Subset of the sample: CD45RA+ positively selected. CDR3 in DNA: TGTGCCAGCTCCCGGGGCCAAGCGGGAGACTACGAGCAGTACTTC. Its translation: CASSRGQAGDYEQYF.